Listed below are T cell receptor beta chains from one sample, sequenced in a study of T cell responses to AZD1222 COVID-19 vaccine. Libraries were prepared by immunoSEQ multiplex PCR; TCRdb keeps only in-frame clonotypes and omits some of them. The data contain approximately 160,000 clones, around nine tenths of them singletons. The material sequenced was peripheral blood, taken on day 0 of AZD1222 vaccination. The origin of the receptors is an adult in good health. Both conserved end residues are part of each CDR3. Fields, in order: J gene, clone size, D gene, V gene, CDR3 DNA, CDR3 protein. D genes are given only for firm matches. Clone size is stated in some rows and not others, as once, few, many or a class when expanded.

TRBJ1-6	-	-	TRBV4-1	TGCGCCAGCAGCCACGGGAGCTCCTATAATTCACCCCTCCACTTT	CASSHGSSYNSPLHF
TRBJ1-2	-	-	TRBV27	TGTGCCAGTAAGGGATTTAACTATGGCTACACCTTC	CASKGFNYGYTF
TRBJ2-5	-	TRBD2	TRBV9	TGTGCCAGCAGCGTAGAGGGCGGTGGACTAGCAGAAGAGACCCAGTACTTC	CASSVEGGGLAEETQYF
TRBJ2-6	-	-	TRBV27	TGTGCCACCTTCGGTAGGTCTGGGGCCAACGTCCTGACTTTC	CATFGRSGANVLTF
TRBJ2-5	-	-	TRBV11-1	TGTGCCAGCACCTTTGGGGCAGAACAAGAGACCCAGTACTTC	CASTFGAEQETQYF
TRBJ1-1	-	-	TRBV21-1	TGTGCCAGCAGCAAAGACCCCAGGCCAGGGTTATCGAACACTGAAGCTTTCTTT	CASSKDPRPGLSNTEAFF
TRBJ2-7	-	TRBD2	TRBV7-9	TGTGCCAGCAGCCCCCTTGGGACTAGCGGCACCTACGAGCAGTACTTC	CASSPLGTSGTYEQYF
TRBJ2-1	-	-	TRBV6-5	TGTGCCACCGGCATTATCAGGTACAATGAGCAGTTCTTC	CATGIIRYNEQFF
TRBJ2-3	-	-	TRBV5-4	TGTGCCAGCAGCTTCCTTTCAGATACGCAGTATTTT	CASSFLSDTQYF
TRBJ2-1	-	-	TRBV7-9	TGTGGTGCCGGGAGACATCAGGACAATGAGCAGTTCTTC	CGAGRHQDNEQFF
TRBJ2-2	once	-	TRBV7-9	TGTGCCAGCAGCACTAGTATCCTGGCCGGGGAGCTGTTTTTT	CASSTSILAGELFF
TRBJ1-5	-	TRBD1	TRBV6-6	TGTGCCAGCAGTTACTCGGGGGCAGGGGGTTTGCCCCAGCATTTT	CASSYSGAGGLPQHF
TRBJ2-4	-	TRBD1	TRBV7-3	TGTGCCAGCAGCCCACCTGAAGGACAGGGAGACAAAAACATTCAGTACTTC	CASSPPEGQGDKNIQYF
TRBJ1-5	-	-	TRBV19	TGTGCCAGTAGTATTGGAGGGGTTAGCAATCAGCCCCAGCATTTT	CASSIGGVSNQPQHF
TRBJ1-6	-	-	TRBV28	TGTGCCAGCAGTGTACCCCGGTATAGTTCACCCCTCCACTTT	CASSVPRYSSPLHF
TRBJ2-1	-	TRBD2	TRBV2	TGTGCCAGTCAGACTAGCGGGAGTTTCAATGAGCAGTTCTTC	CASQTSGSFNEQFF
TRBJ1-1	-	-	TRBV2	TGTGCCAGCAGGGGGAGAGGGGGGAACACTGAAGCTTTCTTT	CASRGRGGNTEAFF
TRBJ1-5	-	-	TRBV9	TGTGCCAGCAGCGTAGTAAACAGGGCTGGCAATCAGCCCCAGCATTTT	CASSVVNRAGNQPQHF
TRBJ2-7	once	-	TRBV9	TGTGCCAGCAGCGTAACAGCTAGCTCTTTCGAGCAGTACTTC	CASSVTASSFEQYF
TRBJ1-3	-	TRBD1	TRBV9	TGTGCCAGCAGCGCGACAGGGGATGGAAACACCATATATTTT	CASSATGDGNTIYF
TRBJ1-1	-	-	TRBV2	TGTGCCAGCCTGAGTCTGGGAGTGAGCACTGAAGCTTTCTTT	CASLSLGVSTEAFF
TRBJ1-2	-	-	TRBV5-1	TGCGCCAGCAGCACCGGGCTAAACTATGGCTACACCTTC	CASSTGLNYGYTF
TRBJ1-2	-	-	TRBV24-1	TGTGCCACCAGTGATTTTTATGGCTACACCTTC	CATSDFYGYTF
TRBJ2-7	-	-	TRBV2	TGTGCCAGCAGTGAAGGGATGGGCTACGAGCAGTACTTC	CASSEGMGYEQYF
TRBJ2-7	-	TRBD2	TRBV5-8	TGTGCCAGCAGCTTTAGAGCGGGAGGGCCGAACGGCTACGAGCAGTACTTC	CASSFRAGGPNGYEQYF
TRBJ1-5	-	-	TRBV28	TGTGCCAGCAGTATACTACAACGCGATCAGCCCCAGCATTTT	CASSILQRDQPQHF
TRBJ2-5	-	TRBD2	TRBV23-1	TGCGCCAGCAGTCAGTCTTTGGGGGGGAGTCAAGAGACCCAGTACTTC	CASSQSLGGSQETQYF
TRBJ2-1	-	-	TRBV7-8	TGTGCCAGCAGCTCACCGGGACTCCATAAGAATGAGCAGTTCTTC	CASSSPGLHKNEQFF
TRBJ1-2	-	-	TRBV4-3	TGCGCCAGCAGCCAAGTATCGAACTATGGCTACACCTTC	CASSQVSNYGYTF
TRBJ2-3	-	-	TRBV5-4	TGTGCCAGCAGCTTGGCCGTAGGGCCGAGGGATACGCAGTATTTT	CASSLAVGPRDTQYF
TRBJ2-2	-	TRBD1	TRBV9	TGTGCCAGCAGCCCAGCCCTGGACAGGGGGTGGACCGGGGAGCTGTTTTTT	CASSPALDRGWTGELFF
TRBJ2-7	few	TRBD1	TRBV11-2	TGTGCCAGCAGCCCACCCCGCGGGACAGGCACCTACGAGCAGTACTTC	CASSPPRGTGTYEQYF
TRBJ2-7	-	TRBD1	TRBV10-2	TGCGCCAGCAGTGTACAGGGGGACGGGTACGAGCAGTACTTC	CASSVQGDGYEQYF
TRBJ1-1	-	-	TRBV6-5	TGTGCCAGCAGTAAATGGGGGGAAAACACTGAAGCTTTCTTT	CASSKWGENTEAFF
TRBJ2-5	-	-	TRBV5-6	TGTGCCAGCAGCCCAGACCAAGAGACCCAGTACTTC	CASSPDQETQYF
TRBJ2-7	-	TRBD1	TRBV6-5	TGTGCCAGCAGTTACCAGACAGGGCCACCCTACGAGCAGTACTTC	CASSYQTGPPYEQYF
TRBJ1-6	-	-	TRBV7-9	TGTGCCAGCAGCCCCTTGACAGGCTATAATTCACCCCTCCACTTT	CASSPLTGYNSPLHF
TRBJ1-1	-	-	TRBV7-2	TGTGCCAGCAGCTTAAGGACAGACGAAGCTTTCTTT	CASSLRTDEAFF
TRBJ2-5	-	TRBD1	TRBV4-1	TGCGCCAGCAGCCCGGACAGGGGGGGAGGAGAGACCCAGTACTTC	CASSPDRGGGETQYF
TRBJ1-4	-	-	TRBV12-2	TGTGCAAGTCACCACAGGGGGAGTTCCAACGCAACTAATGAAAAACTGTTTTTT	CASHHRGSSNATNEKLFF
TRBJ2-7	-	-	TRBV7-2	TGTGCCAGCAGCCTTAGCAGCGGCCATATCTACGAGCAGTACTTC	CASSLSSGHIYEQYF
TRBJ1-5	-	-	TRBV5-8	TGTGCCAGCAGCTTCTGGGGTAGCAATCAGCCCCAGCATTTT	CASSFWGSNQPQHF
TRBJ2-1	-	-	TRBV6-6	TGTGCCAGCAGTTACTCGGGACACAACAATGAGCAGTTCTTC	CASSYSGHNNEQFF
TRBJ2-3	-	-	TRBV6-2/TRBV6-3	TGTGCCAGCAGTGCCCCTAGCACAGATACGCAGTATTTT	CASSAPSTDTQYF
TRBJ1-4	-	TRBD1	TRBV19	TGTGCCAGTAGTATGACACAGGGGGTTAGTGAAAAACTGTTTTTT	CASSMTQGVSEKLFF
TRBJ1-4	-	TRBD1	TRBV5-1	TGCGCCAGCAGCTTGGGACAGGGGGCGACTGAAAAACTGTTTTTT	CASSLGQGATEKLFF
TRBJ2-3	-	TRBD2	TRBV7-9	TGTGCCAGCAGCCCCGGGCCCGGGAGGGTCACGCAGTATTTT	CASSPGPGRVTQYF
TRBJ2-5	-	-	TRBV14	TGTGCCAGCAGCCCCCGGGTGACTAGTAGGGAACGAAAGTCAACCCAGTACTTC	CASSPRVTSRERKSTQYF
TRBJ2-7	-	TRBD2	TRBV28	TGTGCCAGCAGTTTAGGGGGACTAGCGGGAGTTCCCTACGAGCAGTACTTC	CASSLGGLAGVPYEQYF
TRBJ1-5	once	TRBD1	TRBV4-1	TGCGCCAGCAGCCAAGACGACAGGGGAGTTCAGCCCCAGCATTTT	CASSQDDRGVQPQHF